This T cell receptor beta chain was sequenced in a study of cytomegalovirus exposure and HLA in healthy donors. Healthy individuals who donated bone marrow served as the donors. CDR3 length: 14 amino acids. V trimming: 4 bases; J trimming: 7 bases; junction bases outside the gene matches: 5. Germline V gene data show CDR1 as MNHEY and CDR2 as SMNVEV (reference sequence). The PCR had 60 Vbeta and 13 Jbeta primers. Repertoires were generated with immunoSEQ multiplex PCR, while TCRdb's copy carries only in-frame clones and drops some. This table holds some 200,000 clones, about 85% found once. The sample consisted of PBMCs. The V and J genes are TRBV27 and TRBJ2-2; 8 nucleotides line up with TRBD1. This TCR was recovered from a man aged 45-65 years in good health and CMV-seronegative. The CDR3 region has the DNA TGTGCCAGCAGTTGGACAGGGATTGGCGGGGAGCTGTTTTTT. Translating it yields CASSWTGIGGELFF.